This T cell receptor beta chain originates from a study of CXCR3-negative and CXCR3-positive naive CD8 T cells. The study's findings and limits: Naive cells with CXCR3 showed TRB CDR3s that were more hydrophobic than those in CXCR3-negative naive cells. Naive subsets were similarly diverse, while memory CD8+ repertoires were much less diverse.

Concerning this clonotype: Its target is unknown.

5' RACE with UMI labels generated the TRB cDNA libraries. Each CDR3 protein gets one entry in TCRdb, which reprocessed the 5' RACE reads and gives no DNA. The sample includes about 50,000 distinct CDR3 sequences. The sample consisted of naive CXCR3+ CD8+ T cells from blood. Stated subset: CD45RO-CCR7+CD27+CD95- naive CD8+ T cells expressing CXCR3 (TNR3+). The source is a human donor in good health. Some clones in this sample may be carry-over from other donors' samples.

CDR3 in amino acids: CASSFGDSTQSAFF. The chain links TRBV12-3 or TRBV12-4 to TRBJ1-1; TCRdb designates TRBD1, a call that cannot be tested without DNA. The CDR3 length is 14 residues.